This TCR beta chain was captured in a study of identical twins. Trimming shortened V by 2 bases and J by 3 bases, and 21 bases separated the two germline ends. Germline CDR1 MNHEY, CDR2 SVGAGI. The CDR3 has 18 amino acids. TCRdb independently ran MiXCR on the 5' RACE reads; one entry per CDR3 protein. The sample lists under 1 million distinct CDR3 sequences; roughly an eighth were seen once. This clonotype occurred a few times. The same sample was also used in a study of yellow fever vaccine responses in identical twins.

The V and J genes are TRBV6-5 and TRBJ2-3; tentative D call: TRBD1 (6 bases). Sequenced sample: PBMCs. This receptor was obtained from a woman between 18 and 29 years old in good health. This CDR3 is CASSYGSPGAFLTDTQYF. CDR3 coding DNA: TGTGCCAGCAGTTACGGTTCCCCAGGGGCATTCCTGACAGATACGCAGTATTTT.